These T cell receptor beta chains were read from a single sample in a study of T-cell reconstitution after alpha-beta-depleted transplantation in children. TCRdb processed the PCR reads anew with MiXCR; each CDR3 protein has one entry. The sample includes 250,000 to 400,000 distinct CDR3 sequences, over 20% of them seen just once. This specimen was PBMCs, mostly from graft donor cells, taken 180 days after TCRalphabeta/CD19-depleted stem cell transplant. The receptors come from a male patient aged 10 to 17 who had a stem cell transplant for acute lymphoblastic leukemia, so the T cells may come from the graft donor. Each CDR3 is given with its conserved first and last residue. D genes are given only for firm matches. Clone size is not always given. Where it is, it says once, few, many or a class for expanded clones.

abundance	d_gene	v_gene	j_gene	CDR3aa	CDR3nt
.	.	TRBV6-1	TRBJ1-2	CASSRTGTNYGYTF	TGTGCCAGCAGTAGAACAGGAACTAACTATGGCTACACCTTC
.	TRBD1	TRBV5-6	TRBJ2-4	CASSIGQGKRGDQYF	TGTGCCAGCAGCATCGGACAGGGGAAACGGGGGGATCAGTACTTC
.	.	TRBV7-6	TRBJ1-1	CASSLGAGENTEAFF	TGTGCCAGCAGCTTAGGGGCAGGGGAGAACACTGAAGCTTTCTTT
.	.	TRBV5-1	TRBJ2-5	CASSQALTVQETQYF	TGCGCCAGCAGCCAGGCACTAACGGTACAAGAGACCCAGTACTTC
.	TRBD2	TRBV7-3	TRBJ2-1	CASSFHSGRAYNEPFF	TGTGCCAGCAGCTTCCATAGCGGGAGGGCTTACAATGAGCCGTTCTTC
few	TRBD2	TRBV6-1	TRBJ2-3	CASSRGWTSPTDTQYF	TGTGCCAGCAGTCGAGGGTGGACTAGCCCCACAGATACGCAGTATTTT
few	TRBD1	TRBV20-1	TRBJ1-2	CSASGTAARSNYGYTF	TGCAGTGCTAGCGGGACAGCCGCGCGTTCTAACTATGGCTACACCTTC
.	.	TRBV11-2	TRBJ2-7	CASSKGFSYEQYF	TGTGCCAGCAGCAAGGGGTTTTCCTACGAGCAGTACTTC
.	.	TRBV28	TRBJ1-2	CAGSLWGNYGYTF	TGTGCCGGCAGTTTATGGGGGAACTATGGCTACACCTTC
few	.	TRBV5-6	TRBJ2-1	CASGSPGLLSYNEQFF	TGTGCCAGCGGGTCACCGGGACTCCTCTCCTACAATGAGCAGTTCTTC
few	.	TRBV7-2	TRBJ2-1	CASSLVQYNEQFF	TGTGCCAGCAGCTTAGTCCAATACAATGAGCAGTTCTTC
few	.	TRBV20-1	TRBJ2-7	CSASWRRDPRDEQYF	TGCAGTGCTAGTTGGCGGCGGGACCCCCGGGACGAGCAGTACTTC
many	TRBD1	TRBV29-1	TRBJ2-4	CSVGDRGLDIQYF	TGCAGCGTTGGGGACAGGGGTTTAGACATTCAGTACTTC
few	.	TRBV27	TRBJ1-4	CASSWQGGEKLFF	TGTGCCAGCAGTTGGCAGGGCGGTGAAAAACTGTTTTTT
once	TRBD2	TRBV7-3	TRBJ2-2	CASSLTRTSGRGSGELFF	TGTGCCAGCAGCTTAACGCGGACTAGCGGGAGAGGGAGCGGGGAGCTGTTTTTT
once	TRBD2	TRBV10-2	TRBJ2-7	CASSSSGRARYEQYF	TGCGCCAGCAGTAGTAGCGGGAGGGCCCGGTACGAGCAGTACTTC
once	.	TRBV6-6	TRBJ2-5	CASSRPKETQYF	TGTGCCAGCAGCCGACCGAAAGAGACCCAGTACTTC
few	.	TRBV7-3	TRBJ2-1	CASSQPPFDEQFF	TGTGCCAGCTCACAACCCCCATTCGATGAGCAGTTCTTC
.	.	TRBV5-6	TRBJ1-1	CASSLAGLGNTEAFF	TGTGCCAGCAGCTTGGCAGGTTTGGGGAACACTGAAGCTTTCTTT
few	TRBD1	TRBV27	TRBJ2-7	CASSFWGQFYEQYF	TGTGCCAGCAGTTTTTGGGGACAGTTCTACGAGCAGTACTTC
.	TRBD2	TRBV9	TRBJ2-1	CASSPGPTEIAGGSEQFF	TGTGCCAGCAGCCCGGGACCGACTGAAATAGCGGGAGGGTCTGAGCAGTTCTTC
few	.	TRBV20-1	TRBJ2-2	CSARLGAGELFF	TGCAGTGCTAGATTGGGAGCCGGGGAGCTGTTTTTT
few	.	TRBV20-1	TRBJ1-5	CSASRTANQPQHF	TGCAGTGCTTCCCGGACAGCGAATCAGCCCCAGCATTTT
.	.	TRBV7-9	TRBJ2-5	CASSFRPVQETQYF	TGTGCCAGCAGCTTCAGACCCGTCCAAGAGACCCAGTACTTC
few	.	TRBV10-3	TRBJ2-7	CAISSWESYEQYF	TGTGCCATCAGTTCGTGGGAATCCTACGAGCAGTACTTC
few	.	TRBV4-1	TRBJ2-3	CASSQAGSRDTQYF	TGCGCCAGCAGCCAAGCCGGGAGTCGGGATACGCAGTATTTT
.	.	TRBV5-1	TRBJ2-2	CASTWGSNTGELFF	TGCGCCAGCACCTGGGGATCGAACACCGGGGAGCTGTTTTTT
few	.	TRBV2	TRBJ1-2	CEETKYGYTF	TGTGAAGAGACCAAATATGGCTACACCTTC
.	.	TRBV19	TRBJ2-1	CASVSPGSPNNEQFF	TGTGCCAGTGTTTCCCCCGGGTCCCCAAATAATGAGCAGTTCTTC
few	TRBD2	TRBV11-2	TRBJ2-1	CASSLHPGTSGRALSYNEQFF	TGTGCCAGCAGCTTACATCCCGGGACTAGCGGGAGGGCCCTATCCTACAATGAGCAGTTCTTC
.	TRBD2	TRBV5-6	TRBJ2-7	CASSLRLASPYEQYF	TGTGCCAGCAGCTTGCGACTAGCGAGCCCCTACGAGCAGTACTTC
few	.	TRBV12-3/TRBV12-4	TRBJ1-1	CATNRRQTNTEAFF	TGTGCCACCAACCGGCGGCAGACTAACACTGAAGCTTTCTTT
few	TRBD2	TRBV5-4	TRBJ2-1	CASSFRTSVNEQFF	TGTGCCAGCAGCTTTAGGACTAGCGTAAATGAGCAGTTCTTC
few	.	TRBV12-3/TRBV12-4	TRBJ1-5	CASSLNPGRGSNQPQHF	TGTGCCAGCAGTTTAAATCCCGGCAGGGGAAGCAATCAGCCCCAGCATTTT
.	.	TRBV5-1	TRBJ2-7	CASSLAGLYEQYF	TGCGCCAGCAGCTTGGCGGGGCTCTACGAGCAGTACTTC
few	.	TRBV4-1	TRBJ1-5	CASSQAAEYSNQPQHF	TGCGCCAGCAGCCAAGCGGCCGAGTATAGCAATCAGCCCCAGCATTTT
few	TRBD2	TRBV7-9	TRBJ2-5	CASSLGLAETQYF	TGTGCCAGCAGCTTAGGACTAGCGGAGACCCAGTACTTC
few	.	TRBV6-5	TRBJ2-6	CASSYSRQGNVLTF	TGTGCCAGCAGTTACTCGAGGCAGGGGAACGTCCTGACTTTC
few	.	TRBV9	TRBJ2-1	CASSVRAQGRKIEQFF	TGTGCCAGCAGCGTCCGAGCTCAGGGGAGGAAGATTGAGCAGTTCTTC
.	.	TRBV6-2/TRBV6-3	TRBJ2-7	CASKEGTLYEQYF	TGTGCCAGCAAAGAGGGGACCCTCTACGAGCAGTACTTC
.	TRBD2	TRBV3-1	TRBJ2-7	CANSLPGLALEQYF	TGTGCCAACAGCCTCCCGGGACTAGCTCTCGAGCAGTACTTC
few	.	TRBV10-3	TRBJ1-1	CAISEPPNTEAFF	TGTGCCATCAGTGAGCCGCCGAACACTGAAGCTTTCTTT